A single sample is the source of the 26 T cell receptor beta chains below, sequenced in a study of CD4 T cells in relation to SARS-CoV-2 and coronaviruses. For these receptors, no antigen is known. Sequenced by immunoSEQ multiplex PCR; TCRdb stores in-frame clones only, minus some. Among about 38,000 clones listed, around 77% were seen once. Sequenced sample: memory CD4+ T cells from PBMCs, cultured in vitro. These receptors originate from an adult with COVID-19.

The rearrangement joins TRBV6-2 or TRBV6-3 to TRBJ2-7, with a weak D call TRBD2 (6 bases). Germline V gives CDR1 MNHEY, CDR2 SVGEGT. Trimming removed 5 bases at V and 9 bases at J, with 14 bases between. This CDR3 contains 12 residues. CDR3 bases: TGTGCCAGCAGTGATAGCGGTGGAGGGCAGTACTTC. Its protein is CASSDSGGGQYF.

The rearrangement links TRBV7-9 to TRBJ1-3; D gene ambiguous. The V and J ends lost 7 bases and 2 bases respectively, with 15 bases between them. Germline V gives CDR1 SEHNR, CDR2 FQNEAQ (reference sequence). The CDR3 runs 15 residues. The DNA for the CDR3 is TGTGCCAGCACTAAGACGGGAGTCACTGGAAACACCATATATTTT. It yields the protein CASTKTGVTGNTIYF.

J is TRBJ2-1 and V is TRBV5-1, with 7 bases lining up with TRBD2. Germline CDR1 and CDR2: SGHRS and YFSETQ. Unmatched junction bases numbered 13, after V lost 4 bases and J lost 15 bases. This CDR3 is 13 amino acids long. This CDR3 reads CASSEAGRESGFF. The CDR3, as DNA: TGCGCCAGCAGCGAAGCGGGGAGGGAGAGCGGGTTCTTC. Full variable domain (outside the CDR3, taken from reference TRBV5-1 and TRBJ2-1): KAGVTQTPRYLIKTRGQQVTLSCSPISGHRSVSWYQQTPGQGLQFLFEYFSETQRNKGNFPGRFSGRQFSNSRSEMNVSTLELGDSALYLCASSEAGRESGFFGPGTRLTVL.

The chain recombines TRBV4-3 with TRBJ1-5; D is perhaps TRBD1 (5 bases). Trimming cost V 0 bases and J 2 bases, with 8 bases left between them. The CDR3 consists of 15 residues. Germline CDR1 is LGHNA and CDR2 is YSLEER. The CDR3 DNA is TGCGCCAGCAGCCAAGATGGAGGGGGCAATCAGCCCCAGCATTTT. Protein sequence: CASSQDGGGNQPQHF.

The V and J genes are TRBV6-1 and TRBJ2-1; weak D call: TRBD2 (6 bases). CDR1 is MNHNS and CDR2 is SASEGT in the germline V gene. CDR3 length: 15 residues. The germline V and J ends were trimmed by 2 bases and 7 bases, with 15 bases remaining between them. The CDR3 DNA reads TGTGCCAGCAGTGAAACGGGGGAGAACTATAATGAGCAGTTCTTC. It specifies CASSETGENYNEQFF.

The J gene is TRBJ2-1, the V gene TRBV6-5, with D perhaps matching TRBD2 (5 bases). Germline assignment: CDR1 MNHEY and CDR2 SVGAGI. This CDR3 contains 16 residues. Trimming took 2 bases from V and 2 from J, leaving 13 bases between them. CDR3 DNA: TGTGCCAGCAGTTACGGGGTGGCGGGCCCCTACAATGAGCAGTTCTTC. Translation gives CASSYGVAGPYNEQFF.

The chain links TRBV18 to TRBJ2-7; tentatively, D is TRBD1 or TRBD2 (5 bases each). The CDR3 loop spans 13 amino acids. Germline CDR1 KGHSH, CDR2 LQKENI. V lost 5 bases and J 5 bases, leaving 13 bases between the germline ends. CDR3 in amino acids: CASSEGDGDEQYF. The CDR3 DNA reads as TGTGCCAGCTCAGAAGGGGACGGCGACGAGCAGTACTTC.

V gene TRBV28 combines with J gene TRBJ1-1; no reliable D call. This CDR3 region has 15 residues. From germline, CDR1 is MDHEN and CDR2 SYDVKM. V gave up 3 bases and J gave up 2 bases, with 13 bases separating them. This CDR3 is CASSFSWAGNTEAFF. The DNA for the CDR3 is TGTGCCAGCAGTTTTTCGTGGGCGGGAAACACTGAAGCTTTCTTT.

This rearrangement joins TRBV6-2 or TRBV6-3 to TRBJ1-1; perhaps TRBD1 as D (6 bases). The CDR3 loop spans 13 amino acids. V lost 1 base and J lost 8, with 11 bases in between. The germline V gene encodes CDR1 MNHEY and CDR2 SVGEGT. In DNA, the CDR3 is TGTGCCAGCAGTTACTGGACAGTTGAAGAAGCTTTCTTT. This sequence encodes CASSYWTVEEAFF.

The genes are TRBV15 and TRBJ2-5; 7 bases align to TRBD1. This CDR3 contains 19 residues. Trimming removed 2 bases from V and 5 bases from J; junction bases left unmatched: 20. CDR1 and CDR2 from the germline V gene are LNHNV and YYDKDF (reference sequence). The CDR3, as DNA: TGTGCCACCAGCAGAAAGACGTCTAGGACAGGAGGAGGTGCGGAGACCCAGTACTTC. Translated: CATSRKTSRTGGGAETQYF.

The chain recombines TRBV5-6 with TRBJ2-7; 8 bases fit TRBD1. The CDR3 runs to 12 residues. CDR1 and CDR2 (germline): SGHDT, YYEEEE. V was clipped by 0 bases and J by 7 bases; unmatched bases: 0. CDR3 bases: TGTGCCAGCAGCTTGGGGACAGGGGAGCAGTACTTC. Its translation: CASSLGTGEQYF.

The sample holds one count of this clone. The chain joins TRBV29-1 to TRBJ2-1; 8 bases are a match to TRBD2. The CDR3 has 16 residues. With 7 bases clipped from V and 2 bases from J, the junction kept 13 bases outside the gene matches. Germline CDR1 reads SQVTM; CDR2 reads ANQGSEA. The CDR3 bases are TGCAGCGGGGGAGGTCGCTCGGGAGGGCCCTACAATGAGCAGTTCTTC. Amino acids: CSGGGRSGGPYNEQFF.

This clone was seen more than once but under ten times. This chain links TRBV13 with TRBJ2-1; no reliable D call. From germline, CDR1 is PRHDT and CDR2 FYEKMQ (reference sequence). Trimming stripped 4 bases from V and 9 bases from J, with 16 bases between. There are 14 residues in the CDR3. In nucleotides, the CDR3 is TGTGCCAGCAGCTCTCCGTACTTCTACGGTGAGCAGTTCTTC. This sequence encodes CASSSPYFYGEQFF.

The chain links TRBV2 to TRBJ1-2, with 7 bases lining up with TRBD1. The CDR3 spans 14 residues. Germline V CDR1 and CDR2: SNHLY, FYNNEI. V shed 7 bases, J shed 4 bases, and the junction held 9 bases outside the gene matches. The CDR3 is CASTDGQVGYGYTF. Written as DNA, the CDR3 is TGTGCCAGCACCGACGGACAGGTTGGCTATGGCTACACCTTC.

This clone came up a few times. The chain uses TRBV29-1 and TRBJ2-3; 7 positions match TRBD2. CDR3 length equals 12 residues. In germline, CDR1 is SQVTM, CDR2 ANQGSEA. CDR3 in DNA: TGCGCCTTCGGCGGGGGTACAGATACGCAGTATTTT. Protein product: CAFGGGTDTQYF.

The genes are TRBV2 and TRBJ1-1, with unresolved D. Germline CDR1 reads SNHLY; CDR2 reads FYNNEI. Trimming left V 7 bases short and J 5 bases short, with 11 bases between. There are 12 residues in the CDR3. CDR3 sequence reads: CASMYRRTEAFF. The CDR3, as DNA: TGTGCCAGCATGTACAGACGGACTGAAGCTTTCTTT.

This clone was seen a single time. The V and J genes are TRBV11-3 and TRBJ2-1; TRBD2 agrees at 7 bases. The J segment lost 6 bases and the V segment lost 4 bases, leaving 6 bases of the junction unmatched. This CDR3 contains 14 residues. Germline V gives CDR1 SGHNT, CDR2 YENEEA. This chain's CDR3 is CASSSSGAPNEQFF. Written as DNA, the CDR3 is TGTGCCAGCAGCTCAAGCGGGGCTCCCAATGAGCAGTTCTTC.

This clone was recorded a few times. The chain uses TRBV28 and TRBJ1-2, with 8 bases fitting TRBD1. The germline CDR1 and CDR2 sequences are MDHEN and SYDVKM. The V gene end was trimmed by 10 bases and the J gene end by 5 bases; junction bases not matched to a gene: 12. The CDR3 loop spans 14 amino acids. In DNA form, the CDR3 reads TGTGCCACCCCAGCGGACAGGGAGGGTTATGGCTACACCTTC. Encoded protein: CATPADREGYGYTF.

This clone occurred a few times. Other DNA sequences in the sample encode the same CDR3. The CDR3 here is CASSMGDTQYF. The CDR3 DNA sequence: TGTGCCAGTAGTATGGGAGATACGCAGTATTTT. The chain employs TRBV19 and TRBJ2-3, with no clear D. CDR1 is LNHDA and CDR2 is SQIVND in the germline V gene (reference sequence). Trimming left V 3 bases short and J 5 bases short, with 3 bases between. The CDR3 has 11 residues. Drawing the rest from reference TRBV19 and TRBJ2-3, the complete variable domain is DGGITQSPKYLFRKEGQNVTLSCEQNLNHDAMYWYRQDPGQGLRLIYYSQIVNDFQKGDIAEGYSVSREKKESFPLTVTSAQKNPTAFYLCASSMGDTQYFGPGTRLTVL.

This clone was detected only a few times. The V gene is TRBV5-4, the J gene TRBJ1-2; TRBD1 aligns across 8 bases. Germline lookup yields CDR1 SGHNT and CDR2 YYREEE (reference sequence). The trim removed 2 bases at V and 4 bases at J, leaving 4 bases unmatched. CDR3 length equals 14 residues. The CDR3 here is CASSFQGQVYGYTF. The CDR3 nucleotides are TGTGCCAGCAGCTTCCAGGGACAGGTCTATGGCTACACCTTC. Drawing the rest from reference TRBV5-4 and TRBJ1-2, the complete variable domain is ETGVTQSPTHLIKTRGQQVTLRCSSQSGHNTVSWYQQALGQGPQFIFQYYREEENGRGNFPPRFSGLQFPNYSSELNVNALELDDSALYLCASSFQGQVYGYTFGSGTRLTVV.

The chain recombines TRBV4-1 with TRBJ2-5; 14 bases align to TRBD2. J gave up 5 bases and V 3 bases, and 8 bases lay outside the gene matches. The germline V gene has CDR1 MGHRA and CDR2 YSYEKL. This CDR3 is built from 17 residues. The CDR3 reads CASSQGGLAGEGETQYF. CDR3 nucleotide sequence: TGCGCCAGCAGCCAGGGGGGACTAGCGGGAGAGGGCGAGACCCAGTACTTC.

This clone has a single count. For the CDR3, the DNA is TGTGCCAGCAGCACAGTCGCCGACGAGCAGTACTTC. Translation: CASSTVADEQYF. The chain is built from TRBV28 and TRBJ2-7; no firm D call. V gave up 6 bases and J gave up 5 bases, with 11 bases separating them. The CDR3 totals 12 residues. Germline V CDR1 and CDR2: MDHEN, SYDVKM.

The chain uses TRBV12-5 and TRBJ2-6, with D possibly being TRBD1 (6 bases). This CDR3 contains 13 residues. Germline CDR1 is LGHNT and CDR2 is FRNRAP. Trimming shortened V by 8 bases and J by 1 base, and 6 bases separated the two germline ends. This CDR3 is CASTGSGANVLTF. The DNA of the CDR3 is TGTGCTAGTACAGGGTCTGGGGCCAACGTCCTGACTTTC.

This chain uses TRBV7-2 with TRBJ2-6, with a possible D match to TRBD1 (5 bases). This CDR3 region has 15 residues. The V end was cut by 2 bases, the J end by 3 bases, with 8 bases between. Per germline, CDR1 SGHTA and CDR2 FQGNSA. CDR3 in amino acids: CASSLQGVGANVLTF. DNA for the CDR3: TGTGCCAGCAGCTTACAAGGGGTTGGGGCCAACGTCCTGACTTTC.

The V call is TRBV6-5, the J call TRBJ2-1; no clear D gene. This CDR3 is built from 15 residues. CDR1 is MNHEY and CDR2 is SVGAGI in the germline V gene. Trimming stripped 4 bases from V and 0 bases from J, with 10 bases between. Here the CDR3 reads CASSSQSSSYNEQFF. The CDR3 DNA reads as TGTGCCAGCAGTTCCCAGTCGAGCTCCTACAATGAGCAGTTCTTC.

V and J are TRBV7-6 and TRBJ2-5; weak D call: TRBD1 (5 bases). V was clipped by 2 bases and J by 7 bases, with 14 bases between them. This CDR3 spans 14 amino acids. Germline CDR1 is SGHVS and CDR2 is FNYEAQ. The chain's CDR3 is CASSLPKGQGTQYF. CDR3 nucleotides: TGTGCCAGCAGCTTACCCAAAGGTCAGGGGACCCAGTACTTC.